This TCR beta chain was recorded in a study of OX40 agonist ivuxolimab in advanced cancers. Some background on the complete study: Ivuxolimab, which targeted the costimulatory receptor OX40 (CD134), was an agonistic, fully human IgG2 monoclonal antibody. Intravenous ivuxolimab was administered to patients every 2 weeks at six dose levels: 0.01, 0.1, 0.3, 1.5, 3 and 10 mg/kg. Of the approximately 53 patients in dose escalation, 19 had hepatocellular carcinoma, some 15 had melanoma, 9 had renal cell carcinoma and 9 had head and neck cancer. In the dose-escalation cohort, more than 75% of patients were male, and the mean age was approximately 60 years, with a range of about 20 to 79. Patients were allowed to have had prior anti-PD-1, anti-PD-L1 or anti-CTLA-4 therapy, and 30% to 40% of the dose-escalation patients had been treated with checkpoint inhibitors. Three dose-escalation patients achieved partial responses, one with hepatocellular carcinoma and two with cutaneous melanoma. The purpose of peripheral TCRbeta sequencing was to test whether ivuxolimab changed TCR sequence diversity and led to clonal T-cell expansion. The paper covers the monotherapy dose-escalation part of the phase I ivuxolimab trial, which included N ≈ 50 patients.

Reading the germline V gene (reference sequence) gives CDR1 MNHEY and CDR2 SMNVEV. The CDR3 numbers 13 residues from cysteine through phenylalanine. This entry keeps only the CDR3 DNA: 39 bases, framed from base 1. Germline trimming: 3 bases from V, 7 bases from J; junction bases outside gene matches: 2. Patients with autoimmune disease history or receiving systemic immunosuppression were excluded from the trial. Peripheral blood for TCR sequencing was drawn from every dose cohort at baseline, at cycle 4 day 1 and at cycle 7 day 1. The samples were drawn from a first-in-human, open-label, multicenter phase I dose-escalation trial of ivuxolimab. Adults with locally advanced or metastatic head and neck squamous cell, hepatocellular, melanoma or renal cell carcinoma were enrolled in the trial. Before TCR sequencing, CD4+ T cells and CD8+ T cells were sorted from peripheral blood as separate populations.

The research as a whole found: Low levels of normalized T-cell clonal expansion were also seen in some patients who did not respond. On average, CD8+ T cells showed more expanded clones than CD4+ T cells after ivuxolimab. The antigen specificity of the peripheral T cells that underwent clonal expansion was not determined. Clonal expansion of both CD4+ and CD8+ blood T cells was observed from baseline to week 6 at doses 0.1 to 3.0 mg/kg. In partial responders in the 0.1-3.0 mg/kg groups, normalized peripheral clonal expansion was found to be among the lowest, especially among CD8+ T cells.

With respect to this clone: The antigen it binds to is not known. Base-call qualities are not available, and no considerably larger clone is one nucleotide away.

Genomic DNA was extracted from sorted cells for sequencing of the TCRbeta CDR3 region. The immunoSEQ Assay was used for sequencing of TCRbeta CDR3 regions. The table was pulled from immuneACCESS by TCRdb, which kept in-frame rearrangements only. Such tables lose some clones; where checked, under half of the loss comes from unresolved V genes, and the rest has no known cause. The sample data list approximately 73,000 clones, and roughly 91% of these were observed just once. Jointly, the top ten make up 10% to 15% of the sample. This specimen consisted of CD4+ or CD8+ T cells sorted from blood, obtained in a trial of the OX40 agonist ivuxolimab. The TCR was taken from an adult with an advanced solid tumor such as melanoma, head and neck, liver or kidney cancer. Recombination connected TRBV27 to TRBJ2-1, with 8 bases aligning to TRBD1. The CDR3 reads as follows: CASSFQGANEQFF. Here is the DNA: TGTGCCAGCAGTTTTCAGGGGGCTAATGAGCAGTTCTTC.